One T cell receptor (beta chain) is described in this entry. In the original analysis: Amplifying reference gene primers gave estimates of nucleated cell counts. Some clones are missing from TCRdb's copy, which holds only in-frame ones; the method was immunoSEQ multiplex PCR. V, J and clone size derive from that table, while D and trimming were established from the DNA sequence. The top ten clones hold 15% to 20% of a sample with 120,000 or so clones, around 85% of them seen once. Germline V lookup: CDR1 MNHEY, CDR2 SVGAGI. This CDR3 comprises 14 residues. V was trimmed by 4 bases and J by 5 bases, leaving 14 bases between them. The data belong to a study of blood T cell repertoires in COVID-19. About the research overall: Whether acute or convalescent, the COVID-19 samples came from the United States, Italy and Spain. The analysed material was cDNA or gDNA that came from T cells, B-cell-depleted T cells, or PBMCs.

The Seattle patients joined while their infection was active and were tracked longitudinally afterward. The receptor was isolated from a man aged 25 to 40 with COVID-19, enrolled during active disease. The sequenced material came from peripheral blood. V and J are TRBV6-5 and TRBJ1-1; D not certain. The CDR3 bases are TGTGCCAGCAGTTCCGAGGTGGTACGAACTGAAGCTTTCTTT. Protein product: CASSSEVVRTEAFF.